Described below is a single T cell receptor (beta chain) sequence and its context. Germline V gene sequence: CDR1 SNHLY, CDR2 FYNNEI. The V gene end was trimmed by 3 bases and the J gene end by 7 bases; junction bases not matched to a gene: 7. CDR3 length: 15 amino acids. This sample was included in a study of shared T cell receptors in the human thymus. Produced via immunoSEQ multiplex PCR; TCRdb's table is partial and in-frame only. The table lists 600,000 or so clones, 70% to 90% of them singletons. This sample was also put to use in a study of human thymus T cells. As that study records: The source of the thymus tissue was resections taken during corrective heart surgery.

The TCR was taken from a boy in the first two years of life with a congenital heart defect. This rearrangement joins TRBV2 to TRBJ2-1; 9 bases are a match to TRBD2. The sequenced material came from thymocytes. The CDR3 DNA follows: TGTGCCAGCAGTGACGGAGCGGGAGGAATGAATGAGCAGTTCTTC. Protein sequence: CASSDGAGGMNEQFF.